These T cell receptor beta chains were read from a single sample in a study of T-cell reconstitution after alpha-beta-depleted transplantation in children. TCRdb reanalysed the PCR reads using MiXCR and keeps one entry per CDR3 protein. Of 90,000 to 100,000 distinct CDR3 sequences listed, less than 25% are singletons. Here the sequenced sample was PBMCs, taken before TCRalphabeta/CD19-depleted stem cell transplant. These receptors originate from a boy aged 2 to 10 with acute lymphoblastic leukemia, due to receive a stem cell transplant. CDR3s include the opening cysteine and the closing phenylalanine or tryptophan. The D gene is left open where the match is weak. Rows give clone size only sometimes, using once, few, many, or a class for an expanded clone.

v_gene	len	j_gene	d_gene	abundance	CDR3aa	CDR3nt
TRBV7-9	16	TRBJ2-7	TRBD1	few	CASSGRGQRVMYEQYF	TGTGCCAGCTCAGGAAGGGGACAGAGAGTGATGTACGAGCAGTACTTC
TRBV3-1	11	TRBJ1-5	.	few	CASGVNQPQHF	TGTGCCAGCGGGGTCAATCAGCCCCAGCATTTT
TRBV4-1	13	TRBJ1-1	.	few	CASSLSPNTEAFF	TGCGCCAGCAGCCTTTCCCCCAACACTGAAGCTTTCTTT
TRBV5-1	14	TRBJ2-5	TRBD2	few	CASSPGLAGETQYF	TGCGCCAGCAGCCCCGGACTAGCGGGAGAGACCCAGTACTTC
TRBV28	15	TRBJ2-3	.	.	CASSFRGGATDTQYF	TGTGCCAGCAGTTTTCGCGGAGGAGCCACAGATACGCAGTATTTT
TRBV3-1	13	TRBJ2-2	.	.	CASSHTLSGELFF	TGTGCCAGCAGCCACACTTTGAGCGGGGAGCTGTTTTTT
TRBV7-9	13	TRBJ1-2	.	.	CASSWDFNYGYTF	TGTGCCAGCAGCTGGGATTTTAACTATGGCTACACCTTC
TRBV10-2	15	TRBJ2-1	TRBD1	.	CASSKGQKNYNEQFF	TGCGCCAGCAGTAAGGGACAGAAAAATTACAATGAGCAGTTCTTC
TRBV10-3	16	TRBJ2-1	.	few	CAISESMGGSYNEQFF	TGTGCCATCAGTGAGTCGATGGGCGGTTCCTACAATGAGCAGTTCTTC
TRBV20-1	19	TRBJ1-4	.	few	CSARDPGRGRATTNEKLFF	TGCAGTGCTAGAGATCCCGGCAGGGGAAGGGCGACAACTAATGAAAAACTGTTTTTT
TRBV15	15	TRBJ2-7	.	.	CATSRAVMGPYEQYF	TGTGCCACCAGCAGGGCGGTTATGGGCCCCTACGAGCAGTACTTC
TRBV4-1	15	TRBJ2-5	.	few	CASSQVEAAQETQYF	TGCGCCAGCAGCCAAGTTGAGGCGGCCCAAGAGACCCAGTACTTC
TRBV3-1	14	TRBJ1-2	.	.	CASSQGRLNYGYTF	TGTGCCAGCAGCCAAGGTAGACTGAACTATGGCTACACCTTC
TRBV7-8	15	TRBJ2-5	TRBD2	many	CASSSSGLGGETQYF	TGTGCCAGCAGCTCTAGCGGCCTGGGGGGGGAGACCCAGTACTTC
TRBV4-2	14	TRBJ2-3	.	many	CASSQKRDPDTQYF	TGTGCCAGCAGCCAAAAGAGGGACCCAGATACGCAGTATTTT
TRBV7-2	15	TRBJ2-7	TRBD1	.	CASSLRDSFPYEQYF	TGTGCCAGCAGCCTCCGGGACAGCTTTCCGTACGAGCAGTACTTC
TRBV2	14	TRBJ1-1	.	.	CASTPSSTGTEAFF	TGTGCCAGCACGCCCTCCTCGACGGGTACTGAAGCTTTCTTT
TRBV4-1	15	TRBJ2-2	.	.	CASSLQLRHTGDLFF	TGCGCCAGCAGCCTCCAACTACGACACACCGGGGATCTGTTTTTT
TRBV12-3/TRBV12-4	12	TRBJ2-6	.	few	CASEAGANVLTF	TGTGCCAGCGAAGCTGGGGCCAACGTCCTGACTTTC
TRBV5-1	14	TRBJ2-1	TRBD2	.	CASSVNSGNNEQFF	TGCGCCAGCAGCGTCAATAGCGGGAACAATGAGCAGTTCTTC
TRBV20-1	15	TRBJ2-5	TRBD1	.	CSATTGGQGWKTQYF	TGCAGTGCAACGACTGGGGGACAGGGGTGGAAGACCCAGTACTTC
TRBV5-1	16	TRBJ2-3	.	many	CASRNFRDGATDTQYF	TGCGCCAGCAGAAACTTCCGGGACGGGGCAACAGATACGCAGTATTTT
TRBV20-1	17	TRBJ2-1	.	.	CSAPAASGGKIYNEQFF	TGCAGTGCCCCCGCGGCGAGCGGAGGCAAAATCTACAATGAGCAGTTCTTC
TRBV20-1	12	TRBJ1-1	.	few	CSARTLNTEAFF	TGCAGTGCTAGGACGTTGAACACTGAAGCTTTCTTT
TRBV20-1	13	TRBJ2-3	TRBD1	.	CSVGQGYTDTQYF	TGCAGTGTTGGACAGGGCTACACAGATACGCAGTATTTT
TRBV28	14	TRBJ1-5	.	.	CASSPRISNQPQHF	TGTGCCAGCAGTCCGAGGATAAGCAATCAGCCCCAGCATTTT
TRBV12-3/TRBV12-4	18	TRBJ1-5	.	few	CASSLSTTTDYSNQPQHF	TGTGCCAGCAGTTTATCGACCACGACAGATTATAGCAATCAGCCCCAGCATTTT
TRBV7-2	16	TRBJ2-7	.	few	CASSLGNRGGLYEQYF	TGTGCCAGCAGCTTAGGGAACAGGGGGGGACTCTACGAGCAGTACTTC
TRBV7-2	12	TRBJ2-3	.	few	CASSPSLGTQYF	TGTGCCAGCAGCCCCAGCCTAGGGACGCAGTATTTT
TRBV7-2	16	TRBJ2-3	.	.	CASSLPEGPGRDTQYF	TGTGCCAGCAGCTTACCGGAGGGGCCAGGAAGAGATACGCAGTATTTT
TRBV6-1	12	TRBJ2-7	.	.	CASRGPGGQQYF	TGTGCCAGCAGAGGACCAGGGGGGCAGCAGTACTTC
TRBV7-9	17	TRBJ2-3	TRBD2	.	CASSPAPPAGGKDTQYF	TGTGCCAGCAGCCCCGCCCCCCCAGCGGGAGGTAAGGATACGCAGTATTTT
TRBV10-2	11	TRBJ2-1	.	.	CASSLQNEQFF	TGCGCCAGCAGCCTTCAAAATGAGCAGTTCTTC
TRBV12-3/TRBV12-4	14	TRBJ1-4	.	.	CASSFEGSFEKLFF	TGTGCCAGCAGTTTTGAGGGTTCGTTTGAAAAACTGTTTTTT
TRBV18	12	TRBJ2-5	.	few	CASSRWGETQYF	TGTGCCAGCTCACGGTGGGGGGAGACCCAGTACTTC
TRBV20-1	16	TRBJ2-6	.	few	CSARRDGSSGANVLTF	TGCAGTGCTAGACGGGACGGATCCTCTGGGGCCAACGTCCTGACTTTC
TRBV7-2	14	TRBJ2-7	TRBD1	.	CASSRQTGGYEQYF	TGTGCCAGCAGCCGTCAGACAGGGGGCTACGAGCAGTACTTC
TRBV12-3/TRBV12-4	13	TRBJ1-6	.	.	CASSLGGGSPLHF	TGTGCCAGCAGTCTGGGGGGGGGTTCACCCCTCCACTTT
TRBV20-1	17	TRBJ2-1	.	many	CSAHSSFDSGGGNEQFF	TGCAGTGCTCATAGTAGTTTTGATAGCGGAGGGGGTAATGAGCAGTTCTTC
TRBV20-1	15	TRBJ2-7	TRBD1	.	CSANRDRGFSYEQYF	TGCAGTGCTAACCGGGACAGGGGCTTCTCCTACGAGCAGTACTTC
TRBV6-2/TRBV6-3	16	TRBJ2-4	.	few	CASSPTSFGAKNIQYF	TGTGCCAGCAGTCCCACGTCGTTCGGGGCTAAAAACATTCAGTACTTC
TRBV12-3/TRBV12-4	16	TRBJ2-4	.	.	CASSSSGGASKNIQYF	TGTGCCAGCAGTTCAAGCGGAGGGGCCTCCAAAAACATTCAGTACTTC
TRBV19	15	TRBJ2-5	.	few	CASSIDDSPEETQYF	TGTGCCAGTAGTATAGATGATAGTCCGGAGGAGACCCAGTACTTC
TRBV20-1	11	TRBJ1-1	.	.	CSAAASFEAFF	TGCAGTGCTGCCGCCTCATTTGAAGCTTTCTTT